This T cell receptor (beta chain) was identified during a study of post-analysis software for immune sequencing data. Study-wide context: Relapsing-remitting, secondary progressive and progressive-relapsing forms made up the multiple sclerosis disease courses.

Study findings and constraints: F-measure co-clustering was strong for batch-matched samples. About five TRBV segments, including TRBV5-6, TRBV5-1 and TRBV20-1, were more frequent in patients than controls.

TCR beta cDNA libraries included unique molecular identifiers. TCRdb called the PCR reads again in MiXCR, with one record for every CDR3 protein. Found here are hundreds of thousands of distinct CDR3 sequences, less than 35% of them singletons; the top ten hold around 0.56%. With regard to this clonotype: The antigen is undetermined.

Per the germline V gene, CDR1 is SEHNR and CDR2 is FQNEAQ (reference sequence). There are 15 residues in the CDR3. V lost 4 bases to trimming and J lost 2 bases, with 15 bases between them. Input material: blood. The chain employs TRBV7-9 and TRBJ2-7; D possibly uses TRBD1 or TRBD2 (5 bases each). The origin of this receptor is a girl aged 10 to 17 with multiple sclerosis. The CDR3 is CASSSLGTGTYEQYF. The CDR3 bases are TGTGCCAGCAGCTCGCTAGGGACGGGTACCTACGAGCAGTACTTC.